These 21 T cell receptor beta chains originate from one sample sequenced in a study of blood T cell repertoires in COVID-19. Sequencing was performed with immunoSEQ multiplex PCR; in TCRdb, only in-frame clones are kept and a portion is missing. The sample carries 270,000 or so clones, approximately 81% recorded once. The specimen sequenced was peripheral blood. These receptors were obtained from a woman aged 60-70 years with active or convalescent COVID-19.

J is TRBJ2-5 and V is TRBV29-1, with a possible D match to TRBD2 (6 bases). V was cut by 4 bases and J by 4 bases, with 13 bases left in between. The length of the CDR3 is 13 residues. CDR1 and CDR2 from the germline V gene are SQVTM and ANQGSEA. CDR3 nucleotides: TGCAGCGTTGGGGGGGTGTACGGAGAGACCCAGTACTTC. Translation gives CSVGGVYGETQYF.

V usage is TRBV5-8 and J usage is TRBJ2-1; D might be TRBD1 (5 bases). The ends were cut back, 0 bases at V and 10 bases at J, with 14 bases in the middle. CDR3 size: 14 residues. Germline assignment: CDR1 SGHTS and CDR2 YDEGEE. CDR3 sequence reads: CASSLVRGPTEQFF. CDR3 DNA sequence: TGTGCCAGCAGCTTGGTTAGGGGTCCTACAGAGCAGTTCTTC.

The chain couples TRBV12-3 or TRBV12-4 to TRBJ1-2; D is possibly TRBD1 (5 bases). V shed 5 bases and J shed 7 bases, with 14 bases lying between them. There are 13 residues in the CDR3. The DNA of the CDR3 is TGTGCCAGCAGTCCCCGATCAGGGTCTGGCTACACCTTC. Protein sequence: CASSPRSGSGYTF.

This chain joins TRBV11-3 and TRBJ2-1; TRBD2 agrees at 15 bases. J lost 2 bases, V lost 3 bases, and 8 bases had no gene match. The CDR3 is 19 residues long. The germline V gene encodes CDR1 SGHNT and CDR2 YENEEA. CDR3 residues: CASSFGLAGGPYPYNEQFF. The CDR3 coding sequence is TGTGCCAGCAGCTTCGGACTAGCGGGGGGGCCTTACCCCTACAATGAGCAGTTCTTC.

This chain links TRBV25-1 with TRBJ1-2; 10 bases are a match to TRBD1. Germline V gene lookup returns CDR1 MGHDK and CDR2 SYGVNS. V shed 7 bases and J 4 bases; nucleotides not matched to a gene: 6. This CDR3 contains 14 residues. CDR3 bases: TGTGCCAGCAATGGGGGACAGGGGTTCTATGGCTACACCTTC. Its translation is CASNGGQGFYGYTF.

For the CDR3, the DNA is TGTGCCAGCAGTTTCGGGACTACCGAAGGGACCCAGTACTTC. As protein: CASSFGTTEGTQYF. The V call is TRBV27, the J call TRBJ2-5; 7 bases fit TRBD2. The V segment lost 3 bases and the J segment 7 bases; nucleotides outside the gene matches: 8. CDR1 is MNHEY, CDR2 SMNVEV, per germline (reference sequence). This CDR3 is built from 14 residues.

The V and J genes are TRBV12-3 or TRBV12-4 and TRBJ1-3; D might be TRBD1 (5 bases). The V end lost 5 bases, the J end lost 8 bases, and 10 bases lay between the germline ends. The CDR3 covers 12 residues. For the CDR3, the DNA is TGTGCCAGCAGTAGCAGGGCCTACACCATATATTTT. The encoded protein is CASSSRAYTIYF.

The chain links TRBV27 to TRBJ2-2, with D possibly TRBD1 on 5 matching bases. This CDR3 has 13 residues. Trimming stripped 2 bases from V and 4 bases from J, with 5 bases between. Germline-derived CDR1 and CDR2 are MNHEY and SMNVEV (reference sequence). The CDR3 protein is CASSLRGTGELFF. For the CDR3, the DNA is TGTGCCAGCAGTTTAAGGGGCACCGGGGAGCTGTTTTTT.

The rearrangement joins TRBV15 to TRBJ2-2; D possibly corresponds to TRBD1 (6 bases). The V end was cut by 1 base, the J end by 0 bases, with 6 bases between. This CDR3 is built from 15 residues. Germline CDR1 is LNHNV and CDR2 is YYDKDF (reference sequence). The CDR3 loop reads CATSRAGANTGELFF. In DNA, the CDR3 is TGTGCCACCAGCAGAGCAGGGGCGAACACCGGGGAGCTGTTTTTT.

The chain links TRBV2 to TRBJ1-6, with 10 bases identical to TRBD1. V shed 11 bases and J 2 bases; nucleotides not matched to a gene: 0. CDR1 and CDR2 from the germline V gene are SNHLY and FYNNEI. The CDR3 loop spans 13 amino acids. This CDR3 reads CAGTGAYNSPLHF. The CDR3 nucleotides read TGTGCCGGGACAGGGGCCTATAATTCACCCCTCCACTTT.

The V and J genes are TRBV3-1 (or the pseudogene TRBV3-2) and TRBJ2-2; D is perhaps TRBD1 (6 bases). CDR1 is LGHDT, CDR2 YNNKEL, per germline (reference sequence). CDR3 length: 16 residues. Trimming left V 6 bases short and J 5 bases short, with 19 bases between. The CDR3 region is CASRRIRVGGTGELFF. DNA for the CDR3: TGTGCCAGCAGACGTATCAGGGTAGGGGGAACCGGGGAGCTGTTTTTT.

This clone was seen only a few times. The CDR3 here is CASSQGHSNQPQHF. The CDR3 nucleotides are TGTGCCAGCAGCCAGGGCCATAGCAATCAGCCCCAGCATTTT. This chain connects TRBV3-1 (or the pseudogene TRBV3-2) to TRBJ1-5; unclear D gene. CDR3 length: 14 residues. Germline assignment: CDR1 LGHDT and CDR2 YNNKEL (reference sequence). Trimming stripped 3 bases from V and 0 bases from J, with 6 bases between.

The chain employs TRBV11-1 and TRBJ2-1; 11 nucleotides agree with TRBD2. CDR1 is SGHAT, CDR2 FQDESV, per germline (reference sequence). V lost 5 bases, J lost 5 bases, and 5 bases stayed unmatched. The CDR3 covers 15 residues. CDR3 DNA sequence: TGTGCCAGCAGCACCCTAGCGGGGGGCAACAATGAGCAGTTCTTC. Translating it yields CASSTLAGGNNEQFF. The full variable domain, its missing parts supplied by reference TRBV11-1 and TRBJ2-1, is EAEVAQSPRYKITEKSQAVAFWCDPISGHATLYWYRQILGQGPELLVQFQDESVVDDSQLPKDRFSAERLKGVDSTLKIQPAELGDSAMYLCASSTLAGGNNEQFFGPGTRLTVL.

The V gene is TRBV4-2, the J gene TRBJ2-3; 9 bases agree with TRBD1. This CDR3 is 19 amino acids long. CDR1 is LGHNA and CDR2 is YNFKEQ in the germline V gene. Trimming at V came to 4 bases and at J to 2 bases, leaving 16 bases not matched to a gene. CDR3 sequence reads: CASSRPGQGPRLITDTQYF. As DNA, the CDR3 is TGTGCCAGCAGCCGGCCGGGACAGGGCCCTCGCCTCATCACAGATACGCAGTATTTT.

The chain combines TRBV6-5 with TRBJ1-6; the D is unclear. Germline V gives CDR1 MNHEY, CDR2 SVGAGI. V was cut by 6 bases and J by 8 bases, with 11 bases left in between. This CDR3 comprises 13 residues. The CDR3 sequence is CASSGVPDSPLHF. The CDR3 nucleotides read TGTGCCAGCAGCGGGGTTCCTGATTCACCCCTCCACTTT.

In DNA, the CDR3 is TGCGCCAGCAGCCAAGACGCACTCTACAATGAGCAGTTCTTC. Protein sequence: CASSQDALYNEQFF. The V and J genes are TRBV4-1 and TRBJ2-1; D unclear. Trimming removed 0 bases from V and 3 bases from J, with 6 bases in between. Looked up from germline, CDR1 is MGHRA and CDR2 is YSYEKL. There are 14 residues in the CDR3.

The chain carries TRBV7-2 and TRBJ1-1; maybe TRBD1 (6 bases). Per the germline V gene, CDR1 is SGHTA and CDR2 is FQGNSA. Trimming removed 1 base at V and 1 base at J, with 10 bases between. This CDR3 is 15 amino acids long. CDR3 in DNA: TGTGCCAGCAGCTTAGAGCGCAGGGGGAACACTGAAGCTTTCTTT. Translated: CASSLERRGNTEAFF. The whole variable domain, filled in from reference TRBV7-2 and TRBJ1-1, reads GAGVSQSPSNKVTEKGKDVELRCDPISGHTALYWYRQSLGQGLEFLIYFQGNSAPDKSGLPSDRFSAERTGGSVSTLTIQRTQQEDSAVYLCASSLERRGNTEAFFGQGTRLTVV.

Note on this clone: Other DNA sequences of this sample code for an identical CDR3. The V and J genes are TRBV5-1 and TRBJ2-5, with TRBD2 matching 10 bases. CDR3 length: 16 amino acids. The V segment lost 1 base and the J segment 2 bases; nucleotides outside the gene matches: 5. The germline V gene encodes CDR1 SGHRS and CDR2 YFSETQ. The CDR3 reads CASSLSASGGQETQYF. The CDR3 DNA reads TGCGCCAGCAGCTTGTCGGCTAGCGGGGGTCAAGAGACCCAGTACTTC.

The CDR3 DNA follows: TGTGCCAGCAGCTTGGAGGGGACAGGGGCGGAGACCCAGTACTTC. It codes for CASSLEGTGAETQYF. The rearrangement uses TRBV5-5 and TRBJ2-5; 10 bases are shared with TRBD1. Trimming cost V 0 bases and J 5 bases; bases outside gene matches: 4. Germline values: CDR1 SGHKS, CDR2 YYEKEE (reference sequence). CDR3 length equals 15 residues.

The rearrangement joins TRBV28 to TRBJ1-5, with a weak D call TRBD1 (6 bases). The germline V gene has CDR1 MDHEN and CDR2 SYDVKM. Trimming cost V 7 bases and J 4 bases, with 11 bases left between them. CDR3 length equals 13 residues. The CDR3: CASKGQFNQPQHF. Here the CDR3 DNA reads TGTGCCAGCAAAGGACAGTTTAATCAGCCCCAGCATTTT.

The chain is built from TRBV6-6 and TRBJ1-2, with D possibly being TRBD1 (5 bases). The CDR3 consists of 16 residues. V was pared by 0 bases and J by 7 bases, with 18 bases between. CDR1 is MNHNY and CDR2 is SVGAGI in the germline V gene (reference sequence). The CDR3 sequence: CASSYSRGPTSSGYTF. Here the CDR3 DNA reads TGTGCCAGCAGTTACTCTAGGGGACCGACTAGTAGTGGCTACACCTTC.